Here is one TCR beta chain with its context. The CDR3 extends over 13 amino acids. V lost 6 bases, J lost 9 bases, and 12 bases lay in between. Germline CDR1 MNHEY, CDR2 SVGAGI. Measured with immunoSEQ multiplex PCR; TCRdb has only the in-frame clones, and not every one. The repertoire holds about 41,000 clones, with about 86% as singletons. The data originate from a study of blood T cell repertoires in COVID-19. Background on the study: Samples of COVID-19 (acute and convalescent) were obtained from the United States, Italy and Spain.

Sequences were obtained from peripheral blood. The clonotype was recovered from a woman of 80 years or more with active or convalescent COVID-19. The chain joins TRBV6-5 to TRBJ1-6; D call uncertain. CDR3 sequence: CASRLDTRSPLHF. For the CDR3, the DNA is TGTGCCAGCAGACTCGACACTCGTTCACCCCTCCACTTT.